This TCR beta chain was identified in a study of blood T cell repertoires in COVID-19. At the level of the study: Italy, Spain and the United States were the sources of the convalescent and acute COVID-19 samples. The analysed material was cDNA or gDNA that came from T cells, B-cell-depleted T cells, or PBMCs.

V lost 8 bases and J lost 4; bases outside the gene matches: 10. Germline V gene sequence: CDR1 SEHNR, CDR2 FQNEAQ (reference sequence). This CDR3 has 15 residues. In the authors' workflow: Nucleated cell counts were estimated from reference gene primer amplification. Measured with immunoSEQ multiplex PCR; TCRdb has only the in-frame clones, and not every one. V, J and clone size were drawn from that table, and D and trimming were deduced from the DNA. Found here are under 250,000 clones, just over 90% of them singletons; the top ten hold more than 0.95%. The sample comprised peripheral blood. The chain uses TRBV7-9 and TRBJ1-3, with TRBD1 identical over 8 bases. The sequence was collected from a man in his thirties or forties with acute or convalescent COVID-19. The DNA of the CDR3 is TGTGCCAGCTCCCTGACAGGGGCCTCAGGAAACACCATATATTTT. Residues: CASSLTGASGNTIYF.